The clone carrying this T cell receptor beta chain was recorded many times. The sample belongs to a study of identical twins. TCRdb redid the calling of the 5' RACE reads with MiXCR, one entry per CDR3 protein. The sample records 500,000 to 700,000 distinct CDR3 sequences, around 7.5% being singletons. A further study also used this sample, focusing on yellow fever vaccine responses in identical twins.

This TCR was sampled from a woman under 30 in good health. Input material: PBMCs.

The CDR3 region is CASSVGFGKSLGNEQFF. The DNA of the CDR3 is TGTGCCAGCAGCGTAGGTTTCGGGAAGTCCCTCGGGAATGAGCAGTTCTTC. The chain combines TRBV9 with TRBJ2-1, with D perhaps matching TRBD2 (5 bases). The V and J ends lost 0 bases and 7 bases respectively, with 20 bases between them. The CDR3 sequence is 17 residues long. The V gene's germline CDR1 is SGDLS and CDR2 YYNGEE.